This T cell receptor beta chain comes out of a study of T cell responses to AZD1222 COVID-19 vaccine. The repertoire was sequenced with immunoSEQ multiplex PCR; TCRdb's copy has only in-frame clones and lacks some. The profile shows roughly 180,000 clones, about 85% of them singletons. The germline CDR1 and CDR2 sequences are LGHDT and YNNKEL (reference sequence). V was pared by 4 bases and J by 2 bases, with 10 bases of the junction left unmatched. The CDR3 spans 17 residues. The clonotype comes from an adult in good health. The input for sequencing was peripheral blood, taken on day 0 of AZD1222 vaccination. The chain employs TRBV3-1 (or the pseudogene TRBV3-2) and TRBJ2-1; 8 bases match TRBD2. Here the CDR3 DNA reads TGTGCCAGCAGCCCCCTAAGACTAGCGAAAACCTACAATGAGCAGTTCTTC. Protein sequence: CASSPLRLAKTYNEQFF.